One and the same sample provided the 19 T cell receptor beta chains below, sequenced in a study of blood T cell repertoires in COVID-19. Using immunoSEQ multiplex PCR, the repertoire was profiled, and TCRdb retains in-frame clones only, with some absent. The sample holds approximately 39,000 clones, roughly 94% seen once. Material: peripheral blood. The receptors stem from a human donor with active COVID-19. The donor label of this sample is uncertain.

J is TRBJ1-1 and V is TRBV18; 10 bases align to TRBD1. This CDR3 is built from 16 residues. The germline gives CDR1 KGHSH, CDR2 LQKENI. V gave up 3 bases and J gave up 0 bases; unmatched junction bases: 4. The CDR3 protein is CASSPRQGAVNTEAFF. DNA for the CDR3: TGTGCCAGCTCACCTCGACAGGGGGCGGTGAACACTGAAGCTTTCTTT. The entire variable domain, with the rest obtained from reference TRBV18 and TRBJ1-1, is as follows: NAGVMQNPRHLVRRRGQEARLRCSPMKGHSHVYWYRQLPEEGLKFMVYLQKENIIDESGMPKERFSAEFPKEGPSILRIQQVVRGDSAAYFCASSPRQGAVNTEAFFGQGTRLTVV.

The chain employs TRBV7-8 and TRBJ1-2; D not certain. In germline, CDR1 is SGHVS, CDR2 FQNEAQ. V was shortened by 10 bases and J by 0 bases, with 12 bases between the two germline ends. There are 13 residues in the CDR3. CDR3 loop: CATTARSNYGYTF. The CDR3 region has the DNA TGTGCCACCACCGCCCGGTCTAACTATGGCTACACCTTC.

This chain joins TRBV4-2 and TRBJ1-1, with D possibly matching TRBD1 (5 bases). Looked up from germline, CDR1 is LGHNA and CDR2 is YNFKEQ. The V end lost 3 bases, the J end lost 7 bases, and 9 bases lay between the germline ends. The CDR3 totals 12 residues. CDR3 DNA: TGTGCCAGCAGCCACGACAGTGTTGAAGCTTTCTTT. This encodes CASSHDSVEAFF.

The chain is built from TRBV2 and TRBJ2-5; 9 bases align to TRBD2. V was pared by 5 bases and J by 5 bases, with 6 bases of the junction left unmatched. Germline V CDR1 and CDR2: SNHLY, FYNNEI. CDR3 length: 14 amino acids. This CDR3 reads CASSWRGGGETQYF. CDR3 DNA: TGTGCCAGCAGTTGGCGGGGGGGTGGTGAGACCCAGTACTTC.

The chain links TRBV5-1 to TRBJ1-1; the D is unclear. Per germline, CDR1 SGHRS and CDR2 YFSETQ. V dropped 5 bases and J dropped 0 bases, with 11 bases sitting between them. The CDR3 runs to 14 residues. The CDR3 spells CASSSMDLNTEAFF. CDR3 DNA: TGCGCCAGCAGTTCGATGGACTTGAACACTGAAGCTTTCTTT.

The V gene is TRBV7-6, the J gene TRBJ1-6; no clear D gene. V shed 2 bases and J shed 0 bases, with 8 bases lying between them. The germline CDR1 and CDR2 sequences are SGHVS and FNYEAQ. This CDR3 contains 16 residues. CDR3 DNA sequence: TGTGCCAGCAGCTTACAAGGGAGCTCCTATAATTCACCCCTCCACTTT. It specifies CASSLQGSSYNSPLHF.

The chain employs TRBV7-9 and TRBJ2-2, with 8 bases that match TRBD2. The CDR3 loop spans 17 amino acids. The V gene's germline CDR1 is SEHNR and CDR2 FQNEAQ (reference sequence). V was clipped by 5 bases and J by 4 bases; unmatched bases: 12. The DNA for the CDR3 is TGTGCCAGCAGCGAAAAAACCGGGACTAGGGCCACCGGGGAGCTGTTTTTT. This translates into CASSEKTGTRATGELFF. Full variable domain (rest looked up from reference TRBV7-9 and TRBJ2-2): DTGVSQNPRHKITKRGQNVTFRCDPISEHNRLYWYRQTLGQGPEFLTYFQNEAQLEKSRLLSDRFSAERPKGSFSTLEIQRTEQGDSAMYLCASSEKTGTRATGELFFGEGSRLTVL.

The V and J genes are TRBV3-1 (or the pseudogene TRBV3-2) and TRBJ2-4, with TRBD1 matching 8 bases. Germline-derived CDR1 and CDR2 are LGHDT and YNNKEL (reference sequence). The trim removed 4 bases at V and 6 bases at J, leaving 8 bases unmatched. This CDR3 has 15 amino acids. The CDR3 DNA follows: TGTGCCAGCAGCCGGGCAGGACAGGGCCCAAACATTCAGTACTTC. Its protein is CASSRAGQGPNIQYF.

In its sample, this clone was seen a few times. The sample carries other DNA sequences with the same CDR3. This sequence joins TRBV19 and TRBJ2-7; 8 positions agree with TRBD1. CDR1 is LNHDA, CDR2 SQIVND, per germline (reference sequence). The CDR3 is made up of 14 amino acids. V trimming: 3 bases; J trimming: 1 base; junction bases outside the gene matches: 2. CDR3 DNA sequence: TGTGCCAGTAGTATTGGACAGGGTTCCTACGAGCAGTACTTC. Translation: CASSIGQGSYEQYF.

This rearrangement joins TRBV5-4 to TRBJ2-7; 8 nucleotides align to TRBD1. This CDR3 spans 13 amino acids. Unmatched junction bases numbered 4, after V lost 2 bases and J lost 6 bases. Germline V CDR1 and CDR2: SGHNT, YYREEE (reference sequence). Here the CDR3 DNA reads TGTGCCAGCAGCTTAGGGGACAGGAGCGAGCAGTACTTC. It specifies CASSLGDRSEQYF.

This chain connects TRBV3-1 (or the pseudogene TRBV3-2) to TRBJ2-2; the D is unclear. Germline assignment: CDR1 LGHDT and CDR2 YNNKEL (reference sequence). V was clipped by 5 bases and J by 3 bases, with 10 bases between them. The CDR3 runs 14 residues. The CDR3 nucleotides read TGTGCCAGCAGCAGCCGCACGGACACCGGGGAGCTGTTTTTT. Its protein is CASSSRTDTGELFF.

This clone has just a few counts. This CDR3 reads CASSQPGTGLTYEQYF. The CDR3 DNA reads as TGCGCCAGCAGCCAACCCGGGACAGGGTTAACCTACGAGCAGTACTTC. This chain uses TRBV4-1 with TRBJ2-7; 9 bases align to TRBD1. CDR1 MGHRA and CDR2 YSYEKL come from the germline V gene. The CDR3 is made up of 16 amino acids. V shed 2 bases and J 2 bases; nucleotides not matched to a gene: 7.

V is TRBV5-1 and J is TRBJ1-2; TRBD1 matches at 7 bases. The CDR3 runs 13 residues. Germline CDR1 SGHRS, CDR2 YFSETQ. V was clipped by 4 bases and J by 4 bases; unmatched bases: 4. The CDR3 sequence is CASSLGTAYGYTF. The DNA of the CDR3 is TGCGCCAGCAGCCTAGGGACAGCCTATGGCTACACCTTC.

CDR3 sequence: CASRLQGVTEAFF. The CDR3, as DNA: TGTGCCAGCAGACTACAGGGGGTCACTGAAGCTTTCTTT. The rearrangement uses TRBV12-3 or TRBV12-4 and TRBJ1-1, with 8 bases that match TRBD1. There are 13 residues in the CDR3. Trimming at V came to 6 bases and at J to 4 bases, leaving 4 bases not matched to a gene.

The rearrangement uses TRBV7-2 and TRBJ2-7; TRBD2 matches 11 bases. CDR1 and CDR2 (germline): SGHTA, FQGNSA. Germline trimming cut 5 bases from V and 9 bases from J; bases unmatched to any gene: 3. This CDR3 spans 12 amino acids. The CDR3 DNA reads as TGTGCCAGCAGCGCTAGCGGGGGGACGCAGTACTTC. This translates into CASSASGGTQYF.

In its sample, this clone was seen a few times. This chain joins TRBV6-5 and TRBJ2-7; D is possibly TRBD2 (5 bases). Trimming shortened V by 0 bases and J by 0 bases, and 12 bases separated the two germline ends. From germline, CDR1 is MNHEY and CDR2 SVGAGI. The CDR3 sequence is 16 residues long. The CDR3 loop is CASSYSPSGSSYEQYF. CDR3 DNA: TGTGCCAGCAGTTACTCGCCCAGCGGTAGCTCCTACGAGCAGTACTTC.

The chain is built from TRBV7-2 and TRBJ2-7, with D maybe TRBD2 (7 bases). CDR3 length: 15 residues. V was shortened by 5 bases and J by 2 bases, with 16 bases between the two germline ends. CDR1 is SGHTA, CDR2 FQGNSA, per germline. As DNA, the CDR3 is TGTGCCAGCAGCCCTGGGGGGGCGAGAGCCTACGAGCAGTACTTC. Amino acids: CASSPGGARAYEQYF.

The chain links TRBV15 to TRBJ2-2; TRBD2 aligns across 7 bases. This CDR3 region has 17 residues. Germline CDR1 is LNHNV and CDR2 is YYDKDF (reference sequence). V lost 0 bases and J lost 6; bases outside the gene matches: 10. CDR3: CATSRDPGRSVPGELFF. CDR3 DNA: TGTGCCACCAGCAGAGATCCCGGGAGGAGCGTGCCCGGGGAGCTGTTTTTT. The whole variable domain, filled in from reference TRBV15 and TRBJ2-2, reads DAMVIQNPRYQVTQFGKPVTLSCSQTLNHNVMYWYQQKSSQAPKLLFHYYDKDFNNEADTPDNFQSRRPNTSFCFLDIRSPGLGDTAMYLCATSRDPGRSVPGELFFGEGSRLTVL.

V and J are TRBV20-1 and TRBJ1-5; 8 bases agree with TRBD1. V trimming: 6 bases; J trimming: 2 bases; junction bases outside the gene matches: 9. The CDR3 length is 15 residues. The germline V gene has CDR1 DFQATT and CDR2 SNEGSKA (reference sequence). In nucleotides, the CDR3 is TGCAGTGCGAGTGGACAGGGATTGGGCAATCAGCCCCAGCATTTT. Its protein product is CSASGQGLGNQPQHF.